The rows below give T cell receptor beta chains drawn from one sample of a study of shared clonotypes between healthy human individuals. The assay was immunoSEQ multiplex PCR, and TCRdb's table has in-frame clones only and misses some. This repertoire shows under 600,000 clones, around 95% found once; its top ten account for about 0.06%. Sequencing used naive CD4+ T cells sorted from blood. These receptors were collected from a woman aged 25 to 39 in good health. The CDR3 runs from the conserved cysteine through the conserved F or W. D genes are given only for firm matches. Size tells how often a clone was seen (once, few, many) or the class of an expanded clone, and some rows leave it out.

>NA|TRBV18|NA|TRBJ2-5
TGTGCCAGCTCACCACCCGGATTAGGCGGAGAGACCCAGTACTTC
CASSPPGLGGETQYF
>TRBD2|TRBV11-2|NA|TRBJ2-3
TGTGCCAGCAGCTTATCGTCAGCGGGAGTTACAGATACGCAGTATTTT
CASSLSSAGVTDTQYF
>NA|TRBV18|NA|TRBJ1-1
TGTGCCAGCTCACCTCTGGGGCTGAACACTGAAGCTTTCTTT
CASSPLGLNTEAFF
>TRBD1|TRBV2|NA|TRBJ1-1
TGTGCCAGCAGCGCCGGGACAGGGATCACTGAAGCTTTCTTT
CASSAGTGITEAFF
>NA|TRBV11-2|NA|TRBJ2-5
TGTGCCAGCAGCTTAGTCGTGACTAGAGAGACCCAGTACTTC
CASSLVVTRETQYF
>TRBD1|TRBV11-2|NA|TRBJ1-1
TGTGCCAGCAGCTTCGGACAGGGGGACACTGAAGCTTTCTTT
CASSFGQGDTEAFF
>NA|TRBV5-8|NA|TRBJ2-5
TGTGCCAGCAGCTTGGGTACCGTTGGGGAGACCCAGTACTTC
CASSLGTVGETQYF
>NA|TRBV29-1|NA|TRBJ2-7
TGCAGCGTTGCTCCGGATTCCTACGAGCAGTACTTC
CSVAPDSYEQYF
>TRBD2|TRBV5-1|once|TRBJ2-1
TGCGCCAGCAGCCATGCGACCGGGACTAGCGGTTACAATGAGCAGTTCTTC
CASSHATGTSGYNEQFF
>NA|TRBV2|NA|TRBJ1-2
TGTGCCAGCCAAGGGGCCAAAGGCTACACCTTC
CASQGAKGYTF
>NA|TRBV2|NA|TRBJ2-3
TGTGCCAGCAGTGGGGAGCTGGGTACGCAGTATTTT
CASSGELGTQYF
>NA|TRBV28|NA|TRBJ2-7
NA
CASSFRFGVFSYEQYF
>TRBD2|TRBV11-2|NA|TRBJ2-7
TGTGCCAGCAGCTTAGGTGGACTAGCGGTTATTTACGAGCAGTACTTC
CASSLGGLAVIYEQYF
>NA|TRBV7-9|NA|TRBJ1-3
TGTGCCAGCAGGGCAACCGGGACCCAAAGCTCTGGAAACACCATATATTTT
CASRATGTQSSGNTIYF
>TRBD2|TRBV29-1|NA|TRBJ2-1
TGCAGCGGCCGGCGGGCTAGCGGGAAGTATGAGCAGTTCTTC
CSGRRASGKYEQFF
>NA|TRBV5-1|NA|TRBJ2-1
TGCGCCAGCAGTTCGGGGGTAAATGAGCAGTTCTTC
CASSSGVNEQFF
>TRBD1|TRBV28|NA|TRBJ2-7
TGTGCCAGCAGGACAGGGTCGACGTACGAGCAGTACTTC
CASRTGSTYEQYF
>TRBD2|TRBV2|NA|TRBJ2-1
TGTGCCACCGGCCGGACGGGAGGGCCTAATGAGCAGTTCTTC
CATGRTGGPNEQFF
>NA|TRBV6-1|NA|TRBJ2-2
TGTGCCAGCATATACGGGACGGCGGACGGGGAGCTGTTTTTT
CASIYGTADGELFF
>NA|TRBV29-1|once|TRBJ2-1
TGCAGCGCGAAGGACGGGACCTACAATGAGCAGTTCTTC
CSAKDGTYNEQFF
>TRBD2|TRBV5-1|NA|TRBJ2-3
TGCGCCAGCAGGACTAGCGGGAGGGATACGCAGTATTTT
CASRTSGRDTQYF
>TRBD2|TRBV28|NA|TRBJ2-7
TGTGCCAGCAGGCTAACTAGCGGCTCCTACGAGCAGTACTTC
CASRLTSGSYEQYF
>TRBD1|TRBV28|NA|TRBJ1-4
TGTGCCAGCAGCACACAGGGGTGGGCTGAAAAACTGTTTTTT
CASSTQGWAEKLFF
>NA|TRBV6-1|NA|TRBJ2-7
TGTGCCAGCAGTGAGTGGGACAAACCGTCCTACGAGCAGTACTTC
CASSEWDKPSYEQYF
>TRBD1|TRBV6-5|NA|TRBJ2-7
TGTGCCAGCAGCCCGGGACAGGGTTTCTACGAGCAGTACTTC
CASSPGQGFYEQYF
>NA|TRBV28|NA|TRBJ1-2
TGTGCCAGCAAAGGGGCAGGGGCGAATGGCTACACCTTC
CASKGAGANGYTF
>NA|TRBV5-1|NA|TRBJ1-5
TGCGCCAGCAGCTTACAGGGTATAGAAAATCAGCCCCAGCATTTT
CASSLQGIENQPQHF
>NA|TRBV27|once|TRBJ2-2
TGTGCCAGCAGACACAGGATCAGCCCCAACACCGGGGAGCTGTTTTTT
CASRHRISPNTGELFF
>TRBD1|TRBV11-2|NA|TRBJ2-5
TGTGCCAGCAGCAGGGACAGACAGACCCAGTACTTC
CASSRDRQTQYF
>NA|TRBV6-1|NA|TRBJ2-7
TGTGCCAGCAGTGGAGCGATGAGAACCTACGAGCAGTACTTC
CASSGAMRTYEQYF
>NA|TRBV19|NA|TRBJ2-2
TGTGCCAGTAGTAGAGAACAGACCACCGGGGAGCTGTTTTTT
CASSREQTTGELFF
>TRBD2|TRBV6-6|NA|TRBJ2-1
TGTGCCAGCAGTCTAGCGGGAGGGCCGGATTTTCGGTTCTTC
CASSLAGGPDFRFF
>NA|TRBV9|NA|TRBJ2-7
TGTGCCAGCAGCGTAACGAGCCAGCTTTACGAGCAGTACTTC
CASSVTSQLYEQYF
>NA|TRBV28|NA|TRBJ1-5
TGTGCCAGCAGTTCCCCACCGATCCCTTATCAGCCCCAGCATTTT
CASSSPPIPYQPQHF
>NA|TRBV5-5|NA|TRBJ2-3
TGTGCCAGCATAGGTCACGGAGATACGCAGTATTTT
CASIGHGDTQYF
>NA|TRBV29-1|NA|TRBJ2-3
TGCAGCGTTACCTCAAGGACCGGGGTTACGCAGTATTTT
CSVTSRTGVTQYF
>NA|TRBV5-1|NA|TRBJ2-7
TGCGCCAGCAGCTTAGAGGGATTTGCAGGGCCTACTTATCGGCAGTACTTC
CASSLEGFAGPTYRQYF
>TRBD1|TRBV30|NA|TRBJ2-7
TGTGCCTGGACAGAGCGATCCGGGGACAGGGGCGACGAGCAGTACTTC
CAWTERSGDRGDEQYF
>TRBD1|TRBV18|NA|TRBJ1-1
TGTGCCAGCTCATCTACCGGGACAGGATATCTGAACTCTGAAGCTTTCTTT
CASSSTGTGYLNSEAFF
>NA|TRBV28|once|TRBJ2-7
TGTGCCAGCACTCCGGACGGATGGAACGAGCAGTACTTC
CASTPDGWNEQYF
>TRBD2|TRBV6-5|NA|TRBJ2-1
TGTGCCAGCAGTTACTCTAGCGGGAGGGTCCATGAGCAGTTCTTC
CASSYSSGRVHEQFF
>TRBD1|TRBV28|NA|TRBJ1-2
TGTGCCAGCAGTTTATTATCGGACAGGGTTCGATATGGCTACACCTTC
CASSLLSDRVRYGYTF
>NA|TRBV10-3|NA|TRBJ2-3
TGTGCCATCAGTGGGTCGGAGGTAGGCGCAGATACGCAGTATTTT
CAISGSEVGADTQYF
>NA|TRBV30|NA|TRBJ1-2
TGTGCCTGGAGGGTTGGGACACTTCATGGCTACACCTTC
CAWRVGTLHGYTF
>TRBD1|TRBV5-1|NA|TRBJ1-2
TGCGCCAGCAGCCTGACAGGGGAGAACTATGGCTACACCTTC
CASSLTGENYGYTF
>TRBD2|TRBV19|NA|TRBJ2-7
TGTGCCAGTAGTCGCGGGGGGCGAACCTACGAGCAGTACTTC
CASSRGGRTYEQYF
>NA|TRBV7-9|NA|TRBJ1-2
TGTGCCAGCAGCTTACGGGCAGGGGAACTCTATGGCTACACCTTC
CASSLRAGELYGYTF
>TRBD1|TRBV2|NA|TRBJ2-7
TGTGCCAGCAGCGATAGGACAGGTCCACCCTACGAGCAGTACTTC
CASSDRTGPPYEQYF
>NA|TRBV28|NA|TRBJ2-5
TGTGCCAGCTCCACCCCAGGCCAAGAGACCCAGTACTTC
CASSTPGQETQYF
>NA|TRBV7-9|NA|TRBJ1-6
TGTGCCAGCAGCTTATTACAGGATAATTCACCCCTCCACTTT
CASSLLQDNSPLHF
>TRBD1|TRBV6-5|NA|TRBJ1-1
TGTGCCAGCAGTCCCGGGACAGGGTCGAGCACTGAAGCTTTCTTT
CASSPGTGSSTEAFF
>NA|TRBV28|once|TRBJ1-1
TGTGCCAGCAGTTCGGGGTCTCGCCTGAACACTGAAGCTTTCTTT
CASSSGSRLNTEAFF